This T cell receptor (beta chain) is drawn from a study of T cell changes during pregnancy in multiple sclerosis. Sequenced by immunoSEQ multiplex PCR; TCRdb stores in-frame clones only, minus some. The table records 52,000 or so clones, more than 80% of them present only once. The sample consisted of CD4+ T cells from peripheral blood mononuclear cells, taken in the first trimester of pregnancy. The sequence was collected from a female donor with multiple sclerosis, enrolled in a pregnancy study.

CDR3 sequence: CASSYPGSSGNTIYF. CDR3 bases: TGTGCCAGCAGTTACCCCGGGAGCTCTGGAAACACCATATATTTT. The V gene is TRBV6-6, the J gene TRBJ1-3; the D is unclear. The germline V gene encodes CDR1 MNHNY and CDR2 SVGAGI (reference sequence). This CDR3 comprises 15 residues. Deletions cut 2 bases from V and 0 bases from J, with 8 bases between.